This T cell receptor beta chain was captured in a study of shared clonotypes between healthy human individuals. Study-level information: Per-donor plates numbered three CD4 naive, three CD4 memory, two CD8 naive and one CD8 memory.

The repertoire was sequenced with immunoSEQ multiplex PCR; TCRdb's copy has only in-frame clones and lacks some. The sample gives some 2,400,000 clones, approximately 96% of which show up once; roughly 0.13% is in the top ten. This receptor was obtained from a young man in good health. The sample comprised naive CD4+ T cells sorted from blood. As to subset: CD45RA+ positively selected.

CDR3 DNA sequence: TGTGCCAGCAGTTTAGGCGGAAGCGGTGGCTACACCTTC. It specifies CASSLGGSGGYTF. The gene calls are TRBV28 and TRBJ1-2; no definite D call. CDR3 length: 13 amino acids. V lost 2 bases, J lost 7 bases, and 11 bases lay in between. Germline CDR1 and CDR2: MDHEN and SYDVKM.